This entry lists 14 T cell receptor beta chains sequenced from one sample in a study of lymphopenia after photon versus proton radiotherapy. Generated by immunoSEQ multiplex PCR, the TCRdb table keeps only in-frame clones and is missing some. Of 25,000 to 35,000 clones in the sample, approximately 87% are singletons; the top ten hold approximately 50%. The material was peripheral blood, obtained from a patient treated with proton-based radiotherapy. The origin of the receptors is a woman aged 55-69 years with cholangiocarcinoma. Some clones in this sample may be carry-over from other donors' samples.

The rearrangement joins TRBV6-6 to TRBJ1-1, with TRBD1 identical over 7 bases. The germline CDR1 and CDR2 sequences are MNHNY and SVGAGI (reference sequence). The CDR3 runs 11 residues. V lost 5 bases, J lost 8 bases, and 2 bases stayed unmatched. The CDR3 loop is CASSQGGEAFF. The CDR3 bases are TGTGCCAGCAGTCAGGGGGGGGAAGCTTTCTTT.

This chain links TRBV2 with TRBJ1-1; D gene uncertain. This CDR3 comprises 14 residues. V dropped 4 bases and J dropped 4 bases, with 13 bases sitting between them. The germline V gene has CDR1 SNHLY and CDR2 FYNNEI. Here the CDR3 reads CASSGSLGFTEAFF. DNA for the CDR3: TGTGCCAGCAGTGGTTCTCTGGGCTTCACTGAAGCTTTCTTT.

The gene calls are TRBV11-3 and TRBJ2-7; 8 nucleotides align to TRBD1. V lost 5 bases and J lost 6; bases outside the gene matches: 9. There are 14 residues in the CDR3. CDR1 is SGHNT and CDR2 is YENEEA in the germline V gene. Written as DNA, the CDR3 is TGTGCCAGCAGCCCCAGGACAGGGTCCCCCGAGCAGTACTTC. Residues: CASSPRTGSPEQYF.

The genes are TRBV5-4 and TRBJ1-6, with D tentatively TRBD1 (5 bases). CDR3 size: 15 residues. The germline V gene has CDR1 SGHNT and CDR2 YYREEE (reference sequence). Trimming shortened V by 4 bases and J by 5 bases, and 13 bases separated the two germline ends. CDR3 coding DNA: TGTGCCAGCAGCCCCCGGAGGGGCGATAATTCACCCCTCCACTTT. It translates to CASSPRRGDNSPLHF.

The chain links TRBV19 to TRBJ1-1; D not certain. The CDR3 covers 15 residues. Deletions cut 4 bases from V and 0 bases from J, with 12 bases between. Germline lookup yields CDR1 LNHDA and CDR2 SQIVND (reference sequence). Written as DNA, the CDR3 is TGTGCCAGTAGTAGCTCTTCGGCGCTGAACACTGAAGCTTTCTTT. Its translation: CASSSSSALNTEAFF.

The chain has TRBV5-6 and TRBJ2-3; D tentatively reads TRBD1 or TRBD2 (6 bases each). This CDR3 has 15 residues. Trimming removed 5 bases at V and 2 bases at J, with 15 bases between. CDR1 is SGHDT, CDR2 YYEEEE, per germline. The CDR3 protein is CASSGGPGATDTQYF. The CDR3 region has the DNA TGTGCCAGCAGTGGAGGACCGGGGGCCACAGATACGCAGTATTTT.

The chain couples TRBV11-2 to TRBJ1-1; tentatively, D is TRBD1 (6 bases). The V gene's germline CDR1 is SGHAT and CDR2 FQNNGV. V was trimmed by 2 bases and J by 0 bases, leaving 16 bases between them. The CDR3 totals 17 residues. The CDR3 sequence: CASSLPGEGLMNTEAFF. The CDR3 DNA is TGTGCCAGCAGCTTACCAGGGGAAGGGCTAATGAACACTGAAGCTTTCTTT.

The chain combines TRBV19 with TRBJ1-3, with D possibly being TRBD1 (5 bases). V was shortened by 3 bases and J by 0 bases, with 21 bases between the two germline ends. This CDR3 comprises 19 residues. CDR1 and CDR2 from the germline V gene are LNHDA and SQIVND (reference sequence). CDR3 sequence: CASSILSVAGRSSGNTIYF. The CDR3 nucleotides are TGTGCCAGTAGTATCTTGTCTGTGGCAGGGAGATCCTCTGGAAACACCATATATTTT.

The rearrangement uses TRBV7-9 and TRBJ2-7, with D tentatively TRBD1 (5 bases). Per the germline V gene, CDR1 is SEHNR and CDR2 is FQNEAQ (reference sequence). The CDR3 totals 15 residues. V was clipped by 1 base and J by 5 bases, with 15 bases between them. The CDR3 region is CASSLVQGPRDEQYF. The CDR3 DNA follows: TGTGCCAGCAGCTTAGTCCAGGGCCCTAGGGACGAGCAGTACTTC.

The chain recombines TRBV11-2 with TRBJ2-3; D possibly matches TRBD1 or TRBD2 (5 bases each). Between the trimmed V and J ends, which lost 6 bases and 1 base, there was a span of 17 bases. The CDR3 has 16 amino acids. The germline V gene has CDR1 SGHAT and CDR2 FQNNGV. DNA of the CDR3: TGTGCCAGCAGTTTCCGGGACGTAGGACGCACAGATACGCAGTATTTT. Translating gives CASSFRDVGRTDTQYF.

V gene TRBV6-1 combines with J gene TRBJ2-3; 11 positions match TRBD2. The CDR3 length is 16 residues. CDR1 MNHNS and CDR2 SASEGT come from the germline V gene. Trimming cost V 4 bases and J 1 base; bases outside gene matches: 4. The CDR3 coding sequence is TGTGCCAGCAGTGCCTTAGCGGGAGGGGGCACAGATACGCAGTATTTT. Translated, it gives CASSALAGGGTDTQYF.

The gene calls are TRBV11-2 and TRBJ2-3; 14 bases map to TRBD2. In germline, CDR1 is SGHAT, CDR2 FQNNGV. Trimming took 1 base from V and 2 from J; bases not matched to a gene: 2. CDR3 length equals 17 residues. In DNA, the CDR3 is TGTGCCAGCAGCTTAGGACTAGCGGGGGGGCTCACAGATACGCAGTATTTT. This gives the protein CASSLGLAGGLTDTQYF.

This chain connects TRBV7-8 to TRBJ2-5; D unresolved. The end of the DNA is better explained by TRBJ2-7, so the J call may be wrong. The CDR3 runs to 15 residues. Germline V gives CDR1 SGHVS, CDR2 FQNEAQ. The CDR3 here is CASSLVGRYSYEQYF. The CDR3 coding sequence is TGTGCCAGCAGCTTAGTGGGCAGATACTCCTACGAGCAGTACTTC.

The rearrangement joins TRBV27 to TRBJ2-5, with 7 bases fitting TRBD2. Matching the DNA end better, TRBJ2-7 makes the J call doubtful. Germline CDR1 and CDR2: MNHEY and SMNVEV (reference sequence). This CDR3 is 14 amino acids long. The CDR3 DNA follows: TGTGCCAGCAGTTTGACTAGCCTCTCCTACGAGCAGTACTTC. It translates to CASSLTSLSYEQYF.